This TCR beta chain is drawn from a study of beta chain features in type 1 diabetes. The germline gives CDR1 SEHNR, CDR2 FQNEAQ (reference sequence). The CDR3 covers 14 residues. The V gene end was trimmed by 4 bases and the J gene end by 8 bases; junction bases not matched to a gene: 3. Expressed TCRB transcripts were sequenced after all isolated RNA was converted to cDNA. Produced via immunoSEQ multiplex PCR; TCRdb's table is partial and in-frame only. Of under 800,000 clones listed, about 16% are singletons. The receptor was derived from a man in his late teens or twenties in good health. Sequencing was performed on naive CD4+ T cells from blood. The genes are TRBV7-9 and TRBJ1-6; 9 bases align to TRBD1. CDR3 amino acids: CASSWGQGHSPLHF. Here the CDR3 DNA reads TGTGCCAGCAGCTGGGGACAGGGTCATTCACCCCTCCACTTT.